The 10 T cell receptor beta chains given below trace back to one sample, sequenced in a study of blood T cell repertoires in COVID-19. TCRdb keeps only in-frame clones here, not all; method: immunoSEQ multiplex PCR. This sample carries 150,000 to 200,000 clones, around 80% of them seen once, and the ten largest clones take 3.6%. The sample consisted of PBMCs or T cells enriched from blood (not recorded which). Receptor source: a woman between 45 and 60 years old in a cohort exposed to, infected with or recovered from COVID-19 (not recorded which).

In this sample, this clone turned up a few times. Other DNA sequences from this sample encode an identical CDR3 as well. The chain combines TRBV9 with TRBJ2-7; D unresolved. Germline values: CDR1 SGDLS, CDR2 YYNGEE. V lost 0 bases to trimming and J lost 1 base, with 8 bases between them. This CDR3 has 14 residues. CDR3 protein: CASSVAGQSYEQYF. The CDR3 DNA reads TGTGCCAGCAGCGTAGCTGGGCAATCCTACGAGCAGTACTTC. The whole variable domain, remainder taken from reference TRBV9 and TRBJ2-7, is DSGVTQTPKHLITATGQRVTLRCSPRSGDLSVYWYQQSLDQGLQFLIQYYNGEERAKGNILERFSAQQFPDLHSELNLSSLELGDSALYFCASSVAGQSYEQYFGPGTRLTVT.

The gene calls are TRBV7-8 and TRBJ2-5; 10 bases line up with TRBD2. J gave up 4 bases and V 5 bases, and 7 bases lay outside the gene matches. The germline V gene has CDR1 SGHVS and CDR2 FQNEAQ. The CDR3 has 15 residues. DNA for the CDR3: TGTGCCAGCAGCCGAGCGGGGGGGCTTGGAGAGACCCAGTACTTC. Protein product: CASSRAGGLGETQYF.

The V call is TRBV2, the J call TRBJ2-1, with D perhaps TRBD2 (6 bases). The CDR3 runs 10 residues. CDR1 and CDR2 (germline): SNHLY, FYNNEI. With 3 bases removed from V and 12 bases from J, the gap between germline ends came to 6 bases. CDR3: CASSEGGQFF. Written as DNA, the CDR3 is TGTGCCAGCAGTGAGGGGGGGCAGTTCTTC.

The CDR3 DNA sequence: TGTGTCACTTCCCCGGGACAGGGTAGGTACGAGCAGTACTTC. The encoded protein is CVTSPGQGRYEQYF. The chain is built from TRBV5-4 and TRBJ2-7, with 9 bases matching TRBD1. Germline CDR1 and CDR2: SGHNT and YYREEE (reference sequence). The CDR3 length is 14 residues.

The rearrangement joins TRBV4-3 to TRBJ1-3; 7 positions match TRBD1. The V and J ends lost 0 bases and 4 bases, in that order; junction bases with no gene match: 9. This CDR3 contains 17 residues. CDR1 LGHNA and CDR2 YSLEER come from the germline V gene. The DNA of the CDR3 is TGCGCCAGCAGCCAAGAACGGGCACAGGGGACCGGAAACACCATATATTTT. Its translation: CASSQERAQGTGNTIYF.

V and J are TRBV6-2 or TRBV6-3 and TRBJ2-7; TRBD1 aligns across 7 bases. The V and J ends lost 2 bases and 1 base, in that order; junction bases with no gene match: 2. Germline V gene sequence: CDR1 MNHEY, CDR2 SVGEGT. The CDR3 contains 14 residues. The CDR3 DNA reads TGTGCCAGCAGTTACGAGACAGGGTCCTACGAGCAGTACTTC. Protein sequence: CASSYETGSYEQYF.

The chain carries TRBV18 and TRBJ1-1, with D uncertain. V was pared by 0 bases and J by 4 bases, with 12 bases between. This CDR3 contains 15 residues. Germline V gene sequence: CDR1 KGHSH, CDR2 LQKENI. The CDR3 nucleotides read TGTGCCAGCTCACCACCGGAGCAGCCGGGCACTGAAGCTTTCTTT. Its protein product is CASSPPEQPGTEAFF.

This clone has just one count. The V call is TRBV3-1 (or the pseudogene TRBV3-2), the J call TRBJ2-1; possible D gene TRBD1, 6 bases. The CDR3 runs to 15 residues. Trimming took 0 bases from V and 5 from J, leaving 11 bases between them. Per the germline V gene, CDR1 is LGHDT and CDR2 is YNNKEL (reference sequence). The CDR3 spells CASSQDQGSHNEQFF. CDR3 nucleotides: TGTGCCAGCAGCCAAGACCAGGGGTCCCACAATGAGCAGTTCTTC.

The rearrangement joins TRBV9 to TRBJ1-1, with TRBD1 identical over 7 bases. The CDR3 runs to 13 residues. J gave up 5 bases and V 6 bases, and 7 bases lay outside the gene matches. CDR1 and CDR2 (germline): SGDLS, YYNGEE. CDR3: CASMGTEGTEAFF. Here the CDR3 DNA reads TGTGCCAGCATGGGGACAGAAGGGACTGAAGCTTTCTTT.

J is TRBJ1-3 and V is TRBV3-1 (or the pseudogene TRBV3-2); a possible D gene is TRBD1 (6 bases). Trimming removed 6 bases at V and 0 bases at J, with 12 bases between. CDR3 size: 15 residues. Germline V gives CDR1 LGHDT, CDR2 YNNKEL (reference sequence). The CDR3 loop is CASRGQSSSGNTIYF. CDR3 DNA sequence: TGTGCCAGCAGAGGACAGTCCTCCTCTGGAAACACCATATATTTT.